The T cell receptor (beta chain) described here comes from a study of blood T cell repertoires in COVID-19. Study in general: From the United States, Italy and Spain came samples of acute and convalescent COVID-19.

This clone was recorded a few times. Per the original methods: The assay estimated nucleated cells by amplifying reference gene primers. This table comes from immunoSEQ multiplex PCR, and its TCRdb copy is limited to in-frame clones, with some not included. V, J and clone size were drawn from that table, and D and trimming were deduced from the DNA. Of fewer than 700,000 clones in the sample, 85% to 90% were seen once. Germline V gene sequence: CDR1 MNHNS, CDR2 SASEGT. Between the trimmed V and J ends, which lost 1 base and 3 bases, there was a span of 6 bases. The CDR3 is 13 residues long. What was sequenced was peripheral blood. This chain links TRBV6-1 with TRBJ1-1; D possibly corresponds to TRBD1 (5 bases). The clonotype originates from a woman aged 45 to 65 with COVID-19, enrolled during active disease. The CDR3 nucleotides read TGTGCCAGCAGTGAAGTACAGGACACTGAAGCTTTCTTT. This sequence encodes CASSEVQDTEAFF.